This TCR beta chain was obtained from a study of T cell responses to AZD1222 COVID-19 vaccine. Findings of the study overall: Two AZD1222 doses significantly raised spike-specific TCR breadth and depth over controls. Distributed over spike, vaccine-associated CD4 TCRs predominated at 160-218 and 743-854. There were mostly white British donors and more females than males, and clonal diversity was possibly underestimated. Just a handful of AZD1222 recipients were seropositive at baseline.

Notes on this clone: Its antigen is as yet unknown.

This CDR3 has 16 residues. J gave up 1 base and V 5 bases, and 5 bases lay outside the gene matches. Germline V gene sequence: CDR1 SGHTA, CDR2 FQGNSA. Repertoires were generated with immunoSEQ multiplex PCR, while TCRdb's copy carries only in-frame clones and drops some. This sample yields approximately 150,000 clones, of which about 90% are seen a single time; roughly 9.9% belongs to the top ten. V and J are TRBV7-2 and TRBJ1-5, with 10 nucleotides matching TRBD1. The source of this sequence is an adult who received the AZD1222 COVID-19 vaccine. Sequencing was performed on peripheral blood, taken 28 days after the second AZD1222 dose. CDR3 protein: CASSPGQGWSNQPQHF. Here the CDR3 DNA reads TGTGCCAGCAGCCCGGGACAGGGGTGGAGCAATCAGCCCCAGCATTTT.